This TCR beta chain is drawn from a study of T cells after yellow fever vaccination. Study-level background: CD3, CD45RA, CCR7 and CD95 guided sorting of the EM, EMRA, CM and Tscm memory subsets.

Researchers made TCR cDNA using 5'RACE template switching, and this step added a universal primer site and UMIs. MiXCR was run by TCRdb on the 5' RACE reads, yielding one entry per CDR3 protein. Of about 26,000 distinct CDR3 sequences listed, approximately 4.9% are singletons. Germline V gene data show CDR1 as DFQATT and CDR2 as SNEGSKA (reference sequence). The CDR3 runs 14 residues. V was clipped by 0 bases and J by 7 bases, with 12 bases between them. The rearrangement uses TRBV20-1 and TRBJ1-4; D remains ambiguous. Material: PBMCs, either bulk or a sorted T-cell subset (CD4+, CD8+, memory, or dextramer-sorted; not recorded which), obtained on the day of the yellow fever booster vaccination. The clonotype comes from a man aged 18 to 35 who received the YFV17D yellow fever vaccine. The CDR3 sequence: CSARDVVGGEKLFF. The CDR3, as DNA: TGCAGTGCTAGAGATGTGGTGGGTGGTGAAAAACTGTTTTTT.